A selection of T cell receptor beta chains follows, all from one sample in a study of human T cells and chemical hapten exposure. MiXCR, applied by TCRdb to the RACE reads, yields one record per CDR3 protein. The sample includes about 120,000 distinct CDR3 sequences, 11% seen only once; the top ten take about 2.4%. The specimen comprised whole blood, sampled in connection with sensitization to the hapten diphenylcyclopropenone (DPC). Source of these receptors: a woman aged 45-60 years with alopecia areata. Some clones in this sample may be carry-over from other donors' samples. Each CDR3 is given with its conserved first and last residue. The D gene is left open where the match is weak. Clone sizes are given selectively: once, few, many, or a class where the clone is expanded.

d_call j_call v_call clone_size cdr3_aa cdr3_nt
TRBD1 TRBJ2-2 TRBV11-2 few CASSLRTQGGAGELFF TGTGCCAGCAGCTTAAGGACACAGGGGGGTGCCGGGGAGCTGTTTTTT
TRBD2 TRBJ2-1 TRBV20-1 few CSARVPLRREKWEQFF TGCAGTGCTAGGGTCCCTCTACGGCGGGAGAAGTGGGAGCAGTTCTTC
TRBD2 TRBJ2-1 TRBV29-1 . CSVQGPGGNEQFF TGCAGCGTCCAAGGCCCGGGGGGCAATGAGCAGTTCTTC
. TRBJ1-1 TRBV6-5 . CASRDEGGATEAFF TGTGCCAGCAGAGATGAGGGGGGGGCGACTGAAGCTTTCTTT
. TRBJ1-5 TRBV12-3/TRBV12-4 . CASSLGSPNQPQHF TGTGCCAGCAGTTTGGGCAGTCCTAATCAGCCCCAGCATTTT
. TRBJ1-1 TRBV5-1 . CASSLAKTNTEAFF TGCGCCAGCAGCTTGGCTAAAACGAACACTGAAGCTTTCTTT
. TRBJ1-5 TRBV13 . CASSAGPGLNQPQHF TGTGCCAGCAGCGCCGGGCCGGGGCTAAATCAGCCCCAGCATTTT
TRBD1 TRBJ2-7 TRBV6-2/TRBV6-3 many CASSYGQASYEQYF TGTGCCAGCAGTTACGGACAGGCCTCCTACGAGCAGTACTTC
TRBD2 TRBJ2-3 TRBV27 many CASRIGTSGYLGDTQYF TGTGCCAGCAGAATTGGGACTAGCGGGTATCTGGGAGATACGCAGTATTTT
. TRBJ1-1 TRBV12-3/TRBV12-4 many CASSLSSTEAFF TGTGCCAGCAGTTTGAGTTCCACTGAAGCTTTCTTT
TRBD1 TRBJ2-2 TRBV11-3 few CASSFGTANTGELFF TGTGCCAGCAGTTTTGGGACAGCGAACACCGGGGAGCTGTTTTTT
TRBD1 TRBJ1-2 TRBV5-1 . CASSSTGGEGYTF TGCGCCAGCAGCTCCACAGGGGGCGAAGGCTACACCTTC
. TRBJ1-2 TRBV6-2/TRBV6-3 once CASNSQEANYGYTF TGTGCCAGCAATTCCCAAGAAGCTAACTATGGCTACACCTTC
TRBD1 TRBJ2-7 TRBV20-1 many CSARRRDRSSYEQYF TGCAGTGCTAGACGAAGGGACAGGTCCTCCTACGAGCAGTACTTC
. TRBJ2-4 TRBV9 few CASSVEVWGENIQYF TGTGCCAGCAGCGTAGAAGTCTGGGGGGAAAACATTCAGTACTTC
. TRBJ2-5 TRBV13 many CASAWRVGETQYF TGTGCCAGCGCATGGAGGGTCGGGGAGACCCAGTACTTC
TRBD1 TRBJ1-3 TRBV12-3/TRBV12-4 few CASRPRQGYSGNTIYF TGTGCCAGCAGGCCTCGACAGGGATACTCTGGAAACACCATATATTTT
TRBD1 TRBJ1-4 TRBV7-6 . CASSPQTGAFSAVMTKLFF TGTGCCAGCAGCCCCCAGACAGGGGCCTTCTCGGCGGTTATGACGAAACTGTTTTTT
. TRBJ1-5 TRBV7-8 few CASSQWRGGNQPQHF TGTGCCAGCAGCCAGTGGAGGGGTGGCAATCAGCCCCAGCATTTT
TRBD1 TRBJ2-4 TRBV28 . CASSPDRGSAKNIQYF TGTGCCAGCAGTCCGGACAGGGGAAGCGCCAAAAACATTCAGTACTTC
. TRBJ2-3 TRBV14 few CASSQDLQAFTDTQYF TGTGCCAGCAGCCAAGATCTGCAAGCGTTCACAGATACGCAGTATTTT
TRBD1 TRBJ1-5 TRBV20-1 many CSAWDRGLYQPQHF TGCAGTGCCTGGGACAGGGGGCTCTATCAGCCCCAGCATTTT
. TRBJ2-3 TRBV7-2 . CASNGRGQKGDTQYF TGTGCCAGCAACGGACGGGGACAAAAGGGGGATACGCAGTATTTT
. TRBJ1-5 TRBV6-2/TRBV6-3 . CASQRGYSNQPQHF TGTGCCAGTCAGAGAGGATATAGCAATCAGCCCCAGCATTTT
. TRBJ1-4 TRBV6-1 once CASRHRDGEKLFF TGTGCCAGCAGGCACCGGGACGGCGAAAAACTGTTTTTT
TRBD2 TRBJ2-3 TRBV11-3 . CASSLDGGSPDTQYF TGTGCCAGCAGCTTAGATGGCGGGAGCCCAGATACGCAGTATTTT
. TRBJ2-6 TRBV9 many CASSDQIRLALDSGANVLTF TGTGCCAGCAGCGACCAAATACGACTCGCCCTCGACTCTGGGGCCAACGTCCTGACTTTC
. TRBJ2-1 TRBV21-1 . CASSKRALSGGAHEQFF TGTGCCAGCAGCAAACGTGCCCTTAGCGGGGGGGCCCATGAGCAGTTCTTC
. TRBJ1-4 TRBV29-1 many CSVEDPGAGEKLFF TGCAGCGTTGAAGATCCGGGAGCAGGGGAAAAACTGTTTTTT
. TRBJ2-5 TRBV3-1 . CASSQERGMLEVGTQYF TGTGCCAGCAGCCAAGAAAGAGGCATGCTCGAGGTCGGGACCCAGTACTTC
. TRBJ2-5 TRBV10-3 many CAIGSTDQETQYF TGTGCCATCGGTTCCACGGACCAAGAGACCCAGTACTTC
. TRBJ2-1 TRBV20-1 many CSATDEPGEQFF TGCAGTGCGACGGATGAGCCTGGGGAGCAGTTCTTC
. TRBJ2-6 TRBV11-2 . CASSLGSEAPSGANVLTF TGTGCCAGCAGCTTAGGGAGTGAGGCCCCCTCTGGGGCCAACGTCCTGACTTTC
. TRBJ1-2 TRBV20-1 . CSAREGRVNYGYTF TGCAGTGCTAGAGAGGGCCGTGTTAACTATGGCTACACCTTC
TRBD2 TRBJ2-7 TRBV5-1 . CASSGTSGSFRYEQYF TGCGCCAGCAGCGGGACTAGCGGGAGTTTTAGATACGAGCAGTACTTC
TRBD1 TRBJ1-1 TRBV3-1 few CASSQGDRGTEAFF TGTGCCAGCAGCCAGGGGGACAGGGGCACTGAAGCTTTCTTT
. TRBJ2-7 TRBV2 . CASSDAMRGAYEQYF TGTGCCAGCAGTGATGCGATGAGAGGAGCCTACGAGCAGTACTTC
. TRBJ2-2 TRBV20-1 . CSIRVANTGELFF TGCAGTATACGGGTGGCGAACACCGGGGAGCTGTTTTTT
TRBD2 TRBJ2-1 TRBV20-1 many CSASGAGAVNEQFF TGCAGTGCTAGCGGAGCGGGAGCTGTCAATGAGCAGTTCTTC
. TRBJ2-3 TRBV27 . CASKSAGDTQYF TGTGCCAGCAAATCGGCAGGAGATACGCAGTATTTT
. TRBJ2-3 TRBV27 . CASSWRPTDTQYF TGTGCCAGCAGTTGGCGCCCCACAGATACGCAGTATTTT
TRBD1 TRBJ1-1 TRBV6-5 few CASSWDRVENTEAFF TGTGCCAGCAGTTGGGACAGGGTCGAGAACACTGAAGCTTTCTTT
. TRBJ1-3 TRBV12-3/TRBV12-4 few CASDRAGNTIYF TGTGCCAGCGACAGAGCTGGAAACACCATATATTTT
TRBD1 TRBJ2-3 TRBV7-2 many CASSLGARGRGDTQYF TGTGCCAGCAGCTTAGGGGCCAGGGGGCGCGGAGATACGCAGTATTTT
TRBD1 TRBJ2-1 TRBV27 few CASSSTGGVHNEQFF TGTGCCAGCAGTTCTACAGGGGGCGTCCACAATGAGCAGTTCTTC
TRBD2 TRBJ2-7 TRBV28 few CASGLPTSGGSYEQYF TGTGCCAGCGGACTTCCTACTAGCGGGGGATCCTACGAGCAGTACTTC
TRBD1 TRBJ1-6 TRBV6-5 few CASRLQGASDSPLHF TGTGCCAGCAGGCTTCAGGGGGCCTCGGATTCACCCCTCCACTTT
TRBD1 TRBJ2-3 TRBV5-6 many CASSFGQGADTQYF TGTGCCAGCAGCTTCGGACAGGGGGCAGATACGCAGTATTTT
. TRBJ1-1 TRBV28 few CASSPIGVGGNTEAFF TGTGCCAGCAGTCCCATCGGGGTGGGGGGGAACACTGAAGCTTTCTTT
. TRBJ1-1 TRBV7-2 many CASSLADGTPAFF TGTGCCAGCAGCTTAGCTGACGGGACCCCGGCTTTCTTT
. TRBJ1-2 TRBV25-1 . CASSEWETLNGYTF TGTGCCAGCAGTGAATGGGAGACCTTAAATGGCTACACCTTC
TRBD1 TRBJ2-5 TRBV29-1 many CSVEEGQGAGETQYF TGCAGCGTTGAAGAGGGACAGGGGGCCGGAGAGACCCAGTACTTC
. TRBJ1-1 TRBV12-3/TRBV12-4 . CASSSFASGRQEAFF TGTGCCAGCAGTAGCTTTGCGAGCGGCCGGCAGGAAGCTTTCTTT
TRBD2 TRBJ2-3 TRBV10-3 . CAISESPSWGTSGTDTQYF TGTGCCATCAGTGAGTCCCCCTCATGGGGGACTAGCGGCACAGATACGCAGTATTTT